What follows is one T cell receptor (beta chain) and its context. The assay was immunoSEQ multiplex PCR, and TCRdb's table has in-frame clones only and misses some. The repertoire holds 15,000 to 25,000 clones, about 83% seen once, with about half in the top ten. The data belong to a study of OX40 agonist ivuxolimab in advanced cancers. Study-wide background: Patients were dosed intravenously with ivuxolimab at 0.01 to 10 mg/kg every 2 weeks. Dose-escalation patients' cancers were hepatocellular carcinoma, melanoma, renal cell or head and neck cancer.

No patient had autoimmune disease or received systemic immunosuppression. Peripheral blood came from all dose cohorts at three timepoints. The germline gives CDR1 MNHEY, CDR2 SMNVEV (reference sequence). The CDR3 spans 17 residues. The V end lost 2 bases, the J end lost 3 bases, and 19 bases lay between the germline ends. This chain joins TRBV27 and TRBJ1-2, with TRBD1 as a possible D gene (5 bases). The TCR originated in an adult with an advanced solid tumor such as melanoma, head and neck, liver or kidney cancer. The source was CD4+ or CD8+ T cells sorted from blood, collected in a trial of the OX40 agonist ivuxolimab. CDR3 sequence (DNA): TGTGCCAGCAGTTTAATCGGGCTTAGTCCGGGACACTATGGCTACACCTTC. This gives the protein CASSLIGLSPGHYGYTF.